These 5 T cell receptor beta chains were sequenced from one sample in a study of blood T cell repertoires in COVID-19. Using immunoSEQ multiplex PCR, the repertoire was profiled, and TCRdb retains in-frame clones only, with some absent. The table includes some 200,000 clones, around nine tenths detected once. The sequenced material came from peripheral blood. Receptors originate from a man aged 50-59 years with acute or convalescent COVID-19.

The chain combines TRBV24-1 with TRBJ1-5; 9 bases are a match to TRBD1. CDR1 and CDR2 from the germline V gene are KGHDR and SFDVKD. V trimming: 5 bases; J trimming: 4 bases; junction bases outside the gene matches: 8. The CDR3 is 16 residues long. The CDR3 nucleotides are TGTGCCACCAGTGGAGGGACAGGGAGCCTTAATCAGCCCCAGCATTTT. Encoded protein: CATSGGTGSLNQPQHF.

The CDR3: CASGMGHAFYTEAFF. In DNA, the CDR3 is TGTGCCAGTGGAATGGGACACGCGTTTTACACTGAAGCTTTCTTT. The chain carries TRBV2 and TRBJ1-1, with a possible D match to TRBD1 (6 bases). This CDR3 comprises 15 residues. Germline values: CDR1 SNHLY, CDR2 FYNNEI. V was trimmed by 9 bases and J by 3 bases, leaving 20 bases between them.

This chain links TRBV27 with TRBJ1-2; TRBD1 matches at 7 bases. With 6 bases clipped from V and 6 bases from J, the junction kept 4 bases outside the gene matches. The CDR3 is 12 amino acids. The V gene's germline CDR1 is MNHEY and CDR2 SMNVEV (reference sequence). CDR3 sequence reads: CASRQGIDGYTF. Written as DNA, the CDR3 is TGTGCCAGCAGACAGGGGATTGATGGCTACACCTTC.

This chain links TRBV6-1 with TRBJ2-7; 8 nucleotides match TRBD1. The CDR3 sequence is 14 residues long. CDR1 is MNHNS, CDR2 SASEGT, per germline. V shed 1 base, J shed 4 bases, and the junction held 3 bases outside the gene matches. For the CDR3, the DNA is TGTGCCAGCAGTGAAGGGACAGGGTTTTACGAGCAGTACTTC. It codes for CASSEGTGFYEQYF.

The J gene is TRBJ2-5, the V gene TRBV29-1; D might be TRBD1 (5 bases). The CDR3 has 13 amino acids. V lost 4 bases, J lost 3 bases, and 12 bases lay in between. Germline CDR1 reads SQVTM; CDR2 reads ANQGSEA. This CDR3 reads CSVGGLGEETQYF. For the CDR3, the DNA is TGCAGCGTTGGGGGCTTAGGAGAAGAGACCCAGTACTTC.